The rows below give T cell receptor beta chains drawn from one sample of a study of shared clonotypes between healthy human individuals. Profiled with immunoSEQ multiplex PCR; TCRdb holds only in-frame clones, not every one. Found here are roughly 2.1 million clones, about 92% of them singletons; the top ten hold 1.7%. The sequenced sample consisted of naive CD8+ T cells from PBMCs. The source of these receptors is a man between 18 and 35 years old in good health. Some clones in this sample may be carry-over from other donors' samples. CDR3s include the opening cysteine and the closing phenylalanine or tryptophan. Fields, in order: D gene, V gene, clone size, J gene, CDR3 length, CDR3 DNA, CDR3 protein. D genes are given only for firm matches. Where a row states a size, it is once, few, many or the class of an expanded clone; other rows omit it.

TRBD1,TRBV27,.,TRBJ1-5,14,TGTGCCAGCAGTTATACAGGGGGAACTCAGCCCCAGCATTTT,CASSYTGGTQPQHF
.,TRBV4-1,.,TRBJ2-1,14,TGCGCCAGCAGCCAAGGGGGGGCCTACAATGAGCAGTTCTTC,CASSQGGAYNEQFF
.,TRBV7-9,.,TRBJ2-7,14,TGTGCCAGCAGCTCCCAGGTGGGGGGATCCGAGCAGTACTTC,CASSSQVGGSEQYF
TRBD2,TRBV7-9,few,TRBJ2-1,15,TGTGCCAGCAGTTCTCAGCGGGAGCTGGTGTATGAGCAGTTCTTC,CASSSQRELVYEQFF
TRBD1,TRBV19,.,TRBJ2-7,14,TGTGCCAGTAGTACCCGGACAGGGCTCAGCGAGCAGTACTTC,CASSTRTGLSEQYF
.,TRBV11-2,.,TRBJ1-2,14,TGTGCCAGCAGCAGCAGGGAGGGAAACTATGGCTACACCTTC,CASSSREGNYGYTF
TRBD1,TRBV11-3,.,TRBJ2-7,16,TGTGCCAGCAGCTTCGGCTTGGGACAGGGCCTCTACGAGCAGTACTTC,CASSFGLGQGLYEQYF
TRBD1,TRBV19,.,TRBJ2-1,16,TGTGCCAGTAGTCGACAGGGGCCTAACTCCTACAATGAGCAGTTCTTC,CASSRQGPNSYNEQFF
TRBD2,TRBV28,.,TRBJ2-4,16,TGTGCCAGCACCGAGGGACTAGCGGATTACAAAAACATTCAGTACTTC,CASTEGLADYKNIQYF
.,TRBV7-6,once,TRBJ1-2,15,TGTGCCAGCAGCCAAGGTCAGGCAGGGACCGGTGGCTACACCTTC,CASSQGQAGTGGYTF
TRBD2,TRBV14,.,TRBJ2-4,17,TGTGCCAGCAGTCTTACTAGCGGGGGACTAGCCAAAAACATTCAGTACTTC,CASSLTSGGLAKNIQYF
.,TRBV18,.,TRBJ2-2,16,TGTGCCAGCTCACCAACCGGGACAACGAACACCGGGGAGCTGTTTTTT,CASSPTGTTNTGELFF
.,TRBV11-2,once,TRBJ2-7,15,TGTGCCAGCAGCTTATCAGCCAGTCCCTCCTACGAGCAGTACTTC,CASSLSASPSYEQYF
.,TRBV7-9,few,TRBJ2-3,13,TGTGCCAGCAGCTTAGTCAGCACAGATACGCAGTATTTT,CASSLVSTDTQYF
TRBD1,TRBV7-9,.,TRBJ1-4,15,TGTGCCAGCAGCTCCGGACAGGTGGTAGGAATAGGACTGTTTTTT,CASSSGQVVGIGLFF